These 16 T cell receptor beta chains were sequenced from one sample in a study of cytomegalovirus exposure and HLA in healthy donors. PCR employed 60 Vbeta and 13 Jbeta primers. Data came from immunoSEQ multiplex PCR; TCRdb stores just in-frame clones and leaves some out. The sample consists of approximately 150,000 clones, around three quarters of them appearing once. The sample taken for sequencing was PBMCs. These receptors originate from a man aged 40-55 years in good health and CMV-seronegative.

The chain employs TRBV9 and TRBJ1-3, with 9 bases matching TRBD1. Germline trimming cut 3 bases from V and 1 base from J; bases unmatched to any gene: 5. The CDR3 is made up of 16 amino acids. Germline CDR1 reads SGDLS; CDR2 reads YYNGEE. This chain's CDR3 is CASSEGQGGSGNTIYF. As DNA, the CDR3 is TGTGCCAGCAGCGAGGGACAGGGAGGTTCTGGAAACACCATATATTTT.

The rearrangement uses TRBV7-2 and TRBJ2-5, with 8 bases that match TRBD2. V gave up 2 bases and J gave up 5 bases; unmatched junction bases: 10. The CDR3 sequence is 16 residues long. Germline values: CDR1 SGHTA, CDR2 FQGNSA. CDR3 in amino acids: CASSLQSGGAWETQYF. The CDR3 DNA reads as TGTGCCAGCAGCTTACAATCGGGGGGGGCTTGGGAGACCCAGTACTTC.

The rearrangement joins TRBV9 to TRBJ2-3, with 8 bases lining up with TRBD2. The CDR3 consists of 16 residues. The junction had 5 bases not matched to a gene; V was cut back by 0 bases and J by 2 bases. Germline-derived CDR1 and CDR2 are SGDLS and YYNGEE. The CDR3 DNA sequence: TGTGCCAGCAGCGTAGGGGCTAGCGGGTCCACAGATACGCAGTATTTT. Amino acids: CASSVGASGSTDTQYF.

The J gene is TRBJ2-2, the V gene TRBV29-1; D call uncertain. CDR3 length: 13 amino acids. Deletions cut 4 bases from V and 0 bases from J, with 6 bases between. Germline loops: CDR1 SQVTM, CDR2 ANQGSEA. The CDR3 DNA sequence: TGCAGCGTTGGTGAGTCGAACACCGGGGAGCTGTTTTTT. This sequence encodes CSVGESNTGELFF.

This clone was counted between two and nine times. This chain joins TRBV5-4 and TRBJ2-1; TRBD2 agrees at 7 bases. V was pared by 2 bases and J by 7 bases, with 9 bases of the junction left unmatched. The CDR3 extends over 15 amino acids. Germline CDR1 reads SGHNT; CDR2 reads YYREEE (reference sequence). CDR3 protein: CASSFSTGGRNEQFF. CDR3 coding DNA: TGTGCCAGCAGCTTTTCTACGGGAGGCCGAAATGAGCAGTTCTTC.

The chain is built from TRBV23-1 and TRBJ2-7; 7 bases match TRBD1. TRBV23-1 is designated an ORF whose function remains uncertain. The ends lost 2 bases at V and 5 bases at J; junction bases unmatched: 3. The CDR3 runs to 13 residues. The CDR3 DNA follows: TGCGCCAGCAGTCAAAAACAGGGGAACGAGCAGTACTTC. Protein sequence: CASSQKQGNEQYF.

The rearrangement uses TRBV7-9 and TRBJ2-1; 7 bases map to TRBD2. Germline V gene sequence: CDR1 SEHNR, CDR2 FQNEAQ (reference sequence). Losses at the gene ends were 8 bases for V and 8 bases for J; bases not matched to a gene: 9. The CDR3 length is 13 residues. CDR3: CASRAGVRDEQFF. The CDR3 DNA sequence: TGTGCCAGCCGGGCGGGGGTTCGGGATGAGCAGTTCTTC.

The chain uses TRBV6-5 and TRBJ1-3; TRBD1 aligns across 7 bases. Germline CDR1 MNHEY, CDR2 SVGAGI. With V trimmed by 5 bases and J by 1 base, 2 bases remained unmatched. This CDR3 is built from 14 residues. CDR3 loop: CASSRQGSGNTIYF. CDR3 sequence (DNA): TGTGCCAGCAGTCGACAGGGTTCTGGAAACACCATATATTTT.

The V and J genes are TRBV5-1 and TRBJ1-4; 7 bases line up with TRBD1. V was pared by 2 bases and J by 6 bases, with 4 bases of the junction left unmatched. This CDR3 is 14 amino acids long. The germline gives CDR1 SGHRS, CDR2 YFSETQ. CDR3 sequence: CASSFYGTDEKLFF. CDR3 DNA: TGCGCCAGCAGCTTCTACGGGACAGATGAAAAACTGTTTTTT.

The chain combines TRBV29-1 with TRBJ2-1; 7 bases fit TRBD2. Germline values: CDR1 SQVTM, CDR2 ANQGSEA. Trimming removed 5 bases from V and 0 bases from J; junction bases left unmatched: 4. The CDR3 totals 14 residues. The CDR3 spells CSVIGGGSYNEQFF. The CDR3 DNA sequence: TGCAGCGTTATCGGCGGGGGCTCCTACAATGAGCAGTTCTTC.

The sample holds one count of this clone. The V gene is TRBV7-6, the J gene TRBJ1-4; no firm D call. The CDR3 contains 15 residues. Germline CDR1 and CDR2: SGHVS and FNYEAQ. V was cut by 5 bases and J by 8 bases, with 18 bases left in between. The CDR3: CASSVYRDIGEKLFF. The CDR3 DNA is TGTGCCAGCAGCGTCTACCGGGATATAGGAGAAAAACTGTTTTTT.

To note about this clone: This same CDR3 is encoded by further DNA sequences in the sample. Here the CDR3 reads CASSLRTGSYEQYF. CDR3 DNA sequence: TGCGCCAGCAGCTTACGGACAGGCTCCTACGAGCAGTACTTC. The chain has TRBV5-1 and TRBJ2-7; 7 nucleotides line up with TRBD1. Trimming removed 2 bases from V and 0 bases from J; junction bases left unmatched: 2. The germline V gene has CDR1 SGHRS and CDR2 YFSETQ. The CDR3 is made up of 14 amino acids.

Only a few counts were recorded for this clone. V usage is TRBV7-9 and J usage is TRBJ2-7, with 11 bases fitting TRBD1. Germline loops: CDR1 SEHNR, CDR2 FQNEAQ (reference sequence). Trimming at V came to 5 bases and at J to 9 bases, leaving 9 bases not matched to a gene. The CDR3 totals 14 residues. CDR3 coding DNA: TGTGCCAGCAGCCCGCGGACAGGGGGCGCAGGGCAGTACTTC. This codes for CASSPRTGGAGQYF.

In its sample, this clone was seen a few times. The chain recombines TRBV7-9 with TRBJ1-2, with a weak D call TRBD1 (5 bases). The CDR3 sequence is 15 residues long. The V end lost 2 bases, the J end lost 8 bases, and 18 bases lay between the germline ends. From germline, CDR1 is SEHNR and CDR2 FQNEAQ (reference sequence). The CDR3 DNA reads as TGTGCCAGCAGCTTATATAAGGGGCCAAAAATAGGCTACACCTTC. As protein: CASSLYKGPKIGYTF.

V gene TRBV5-1 combines with J gene TRBJ2-1; possibly TRBD2 for D (5 bases). The CDR3 is made up of 14 amino acids. The V gene lost 4 bases and the J gene lost 4 bases, with 12 bases spanning the gap. The germline V gene encodes CDR1 SGHRS and CDR2 YFSETQ. The CDR3 sequence is CASSARGSYNEQFF. The DNA of the CDR3 is TGCGCCAGCAGCGCCCGAGGGAGTTACAATGAGCAGTTCTTC.

The chain employs TRBV25-1 and TRBJ2-5; D is perhaps TRBD1 (5 bases). V lost 2 bases and J lost 0, with 10 bases in between. The germline V gene has CDR1 MGHDK and CDR2 SYGVNS. The CDR3 loop spans 15 amino acids. The CDR3 nucleotides are TGTGCCAGCAGTGAACCCCAGGGCAACCAAGAGACCCAGTACTTC. It yields the protein CASSEPQGNQETQYF.